This passage covers 22 T cell receptor beta chains from one sample sequenced in a study of CD8+CD57+ T cells in acquired aplastic anemia. Genomic DNA acted as the template from which TCR beta VDJ combination and CDR3 sequence profiling were carried out. In TCRdb, the reads were re-called with MiXCR into one record per CDR3 protein. The repertoire includes about 130,000 distinct CDR3 sequences, about half of them detected once, and 2.5% sits in the top ten. The sequenced sample was sorted CD4+, CD8+, or CD8+CD57+ T cells (not recorded which) from PBMCs. These receptors were taken from a human donor in good health, serving as a control.

This clonotype was picked up one time. The chain joins TRBV24-1 to TRBJ1-5, with TRBD1 identical over 10 bases. V gave up 5 bases and J gave up 6 bases; unmatched junction bases: 9. Germline lookup yields CDR1 KGHDR and CDR2 SFDVKD. The CDR3 consists of 16 residues. The CDR3 sequence is CATSGGRTGGFQPQHF. DNA of the CDR3: TGTGCCACCAGTGGAGGGAGGACAGGGGGTTTTCAGCCCCAGCATTTT.

The chain joins TRBV10-3 to TRBJ2-5; 9 bases line up with TRBD1. The CDR3 is 16 residues long. Germline V gives CDR1 ENHRY, CDR2 SYGVKD. V was clipped by 0 bases and J by 8 bases; unmatched bases: 10. The CDR3 here is CAISESGGGQGFTQYF. As DNA, the CDR3 is TGTGCCATCAGTGAGTCGGGCGGGGGACAGGGTTTCACCCAGTACTTC.

The genes are TRBV20-1 and TRBJ1-5; tentative D call: TRBD1 (5 bases). Germline V CDR1 and CDR2: DFQATT, SNEGSKA (reference sequence). The germline V and J ends were trimmed by 2 bases and 2 bases, with 13 bases remaining between them. This CDR3 contains 15 residues. CDR3 sequence reads: CSARPQGGGNQPQHF. The CDR3 DNA reads TGCAGTGCTAGACCTCAGGGAGGTGGCAATCAGCCCCAGCATTTT.

This clonotype was detected only a few times. The CDR3 does not end in the conserved phenylalanine or tryptophan, so this is likely a read error. The DNA is left out, because the CDR3 cannot be placed on it with certainty; the CDR3 is given as TCRdb lists it. The chain links TRBV9 to TRBJ1-4; TRBD1 is the table's D call, not checked against the DNA. From germline, CDR1 is SGDLS and CDR2 YYNGEE. A total of 9 residues make up the CDR3, ends included. CDR3: CASSPRAGT.

This clonotype was observed at least ten times. This chain joins TRBV6-1 and TRBJ2-7, with a tentative D call TRBD1 (6 bases). CDR3 size: 11 residues. Germline V lookup: CDR1 MNHNS, CDR2 SASEGT. V dropped 5 bases and J dropped 9 bases, with 11 bases sitting between them. The CDR3 DNA reads TGTGCCAGCAGTCAGGGGACGGCGCAGTACTTC. This sequence encodes CASSQGTAQYF.

By share, this clonotype counts as medium-sized (0.01 to 0.1%). The CDR3 sequence: CASSIAPGSSYEQYF. The CDR3 DNA sequence: TGTGCCAGTAGTATAGCCCCAGGAAGTTCCTACGAGCAGTACTTC. This chain uses TRBV19 with TRBJ2-7; D is undetermined. The CDR3 covers 15 residues. Trimming cost V 1 base and J 1 base, with 11 bases left between them. The germline V gene has CDR1 LNHDA and CDR2 SQIVND (reference sequence).

The rearrangement joins TRBV29-1 to TRBJ2-7; possibly TRBD2 for D (7 bases). This CDR3 has 14 residues. Germline lookup yields CDR1 SQVTM and CDR2 ANQGSEA. Deletions cut 5 bases from V and 4 bases from J, with 18 bases between. Here the CDR3 DNA reads TGCAGCGTTCGGACCGGGGGGCCCCCTTACGAGCAGTACTTC. Its protein is CSVRTGGPPYEQYF.

Many counts were recorded for this clonotype. V gene TRBV10-3 combines with J gene TRBJ2-3; 12 nucleotides align to TRBD2. After removal of 8 bases from V and 6 bases from J, the junction contained 6 bases not matched to a gene. The CDR3 runs 14 residues. From germline, CDR1 is ENHRY and CDR2 SYGVKD. This CDR3 is CAISGLAGRDTQYF. The CDR3 nucleotides read TGTGCCATCTCAGGACTAGCGGGACGGGATACGCAGTATTTT.

The gene calls are TRBV2 and TRBJ2-2; 12 nucleotides align to TRBD1. Germline-derived CDR1 and CDR2 are SNHLY and FYNNEI. Trimming took 7 bases from V and 8 from J; bases not matched to a gene: 2. This CDR3 spans 13 amino acids. The CDR3 reads CASTGQGAGELFF. In DNA form, the CDR3 reads TGTGCCAGCACGGGACAGGGGGCGGGGGAGCTGTTTTTT.

This clonotype was observed many times. The chain couples TRBV19 to TRBJ2-3, with D perhaps TRBD1 (5 bases). Germline CDR1 and CDR2: LNHDA and SQIVND (reference sequence). The length of the CDR3 is 13 residues. Trimming removed 6 bases from V and 11 bases from J, with 18 bases in between. DNA of the CDR3: TGTGCCAGTAGAACACAGGACGTTTCGGAGCAGTATTTT. It translates to CASRTQDVSEQYF.

The rearrangement joins TRBV9 to TRBJ2-5; TRBD1 matches 9 bases. V dropped 8 bases and J dropped 4; count of bases not matched to a gene: 12. The CDR3 is 15 amino acids. Germline V gene lookup returns CDR1 SGDLS and CDR2 YYNGEE. CDR3 sequence (DNA): TGTGCCAGTAGTTCGACAGGGGGGAGTGGAGAGACCCAGTACTTC. Protein sequence: CASSSTGGSGETQYF.

This clonotype was counted only a few times. The V gene is TRBV27, the J gene TRBJ1-5; D perhaps matches TRBD1 (5 bases). V lost 2 bases and J 0 bases, leaving 8 bases between the germline ends. The CDR3 totals 15 residues. CDR1 and CDR2 (germline): MNHEY, SMNVEV (reference sequence). The CDR3 sequence is CASSLEGSSNQPQHF. CDR3 DNA sequence: TGTGCCAGCAGTTTAGAGGGGAGTAGCAATCAGCCCCAGCATTTT.

This clonotype was observed many times. The chain combines TRBV7-8 with TRBJ1-2; D is uncertain. Trimming removed 7 bases from V and 8 bases from J, with 32 bases in between. CDR1 SGHVS and CDR2 FQNEAQ come from the germline V gene. This CDR3 is built from 18 residues. This CDR3 reads CASTFKSLGSDPPRGYTF. The CDR3 nucleotides are TGTGCCAGCACCTTTAAGAGCTTAGGTTCGGACCCCCCTCGGGGCTACACCTTC. Drawing the rest from reference TRBV7-8 and TRBJ1-2, the complete variable domain is GAGVSQSPRYKVAKRGQDVALRCDPISGHVSLFWYQQALGQGPEFLTYFQNEAQLDKSGLPSDRFFAERPEGSVSTLKIQRTQQEDSAVYLCASTFKSLGSDPPRGYTFGSGTRLTVV.

The CDR3 is CASSPTSGEETQYF. CDR3 nucleotide sequence: TGTGCCAGCAGCCCGACTAGCGGAGAAGAGACCCAGTACTTC. V gene TRBV12-3 or TRBV12-4 combines with J gene TRBJ2-5; 9 bases fit TRBD2. Trimming removed 6 bases from V and 3 bases from J; junction bases left unmatched: 5. The CDR3 runs 14 residues.

The chain employs TRBV20-1 and TRBJ2-1, with D possibly TRBD1 on 6 matching bases. The CDR3 is 12 amino acids. CDR1 is DFQATT, CDR2 SNEGSKA, per germline (reference sequence). V lost 6 bases, J lost 9 bases, and 15 bases lay in between. The CDR3 DNA sequence: TGCAGTGCCAGGGGAGCTGCGCCTGAGCAGTTCTTC. Protein: CSARGAAPEQFF.

This clonotype was seen just once. This chain connects TRBV29-1 to TRBJ2-3; 13 bases map to TRBD2. Trimming took 6 bases from V and 4 from J; bases not matched to a gene: 7. The length of the CDR3 is 15 residues. The V gene's germline CDR1 is SQVTM and CDR2 ANQGSEA. The CDR3 nucleotides read TGCAGCGTGATCCCAGGACTAGCGGGGGCAGATACGCAGTATTTT. This codes for CSVIPGLAGADTQYF.

This chain uses TRBV2 with TRBJ2-6; D call uncertain. Between the trimmed V and J ends, which lost 7 bases and 0 bases, there was a span of 7 bases. Germline CDR1 is SNHLY and CDR2 is FYNNEI. The CDR3 extends over 14 amino acids. This chain's CDR3 is CASTSVSGANVLTF. In DNA form, the CDR3 reads TGTGCCAGCACAAGTGTCTCTGGGGCCAACGTCCTGACTTTC. Variable domain in full (rest from reference TRBV2 and TRBJ2-6): EPEVTQTPSHQVTQMGQEVILRCVPISNHLYFYWYRQILGQKVEFLVSFYNNEISEKSEIFDDQFSVERPDGSNFTLKIRSTKLEDSAMYFCASTSVSGANVLTFGAGSRLTVL.

This chain uses TRBV25-1 with TRBJ1-6; weak D call: TRBD1 (5 bases). Germline values: CDR1 MGHDK, CDR2 SYGVNS. The CDR3 length is 15 residues. V lost 2 bases, J lost 9 bases, and 14 bases lay in between. CDR3 sequence (DNA): TGTGCCAGCAGTGAAGGGGCAGGGTTCAGTTCACCCCTCCACTTT. Its protein product is CASSEGAGFSSPLHF. Based on the CDR3 plus reference TRBV25-1 and TRBJ1-6, the full variable domain is EADIYQTPRYLVIGTGKKITLECSQTMGHDKMYWYQQDPGMELHLIHYSYGVNSTEKGDLSSESTVSRIRTEHFPLTLESARPSHTSQYLCASSEGAGFSSPLHFGNGTRLTVT.

The rearrangement links TRBV2 to TRBJ2-7; 7 bases map to TRBD2. The CDR3 runs to 16 residues. From germline, CDR1 is SNHLY and CDR2 FYNNEI. With V trimmed by 0 bases and J by 5 bases, 10 bases remained unmatched. The CDR3 reads CASSEALGRANDEQYF. CDR3 nucleotide sequence: TGTGCCAGCAGTGAAGCGCTGGGGAGGGCTAACGACGAGCAGTACTTC.

This clonotype appeared many times. The chain recombines TRBV7-3 with TRBJ1-1; weak D call: TRBD1 (5 bases). V shed 1 base and J shed 1 base, with 7 bases lying between them. The CDR3 length is 14 residues. Germline V lookup: CDR1 SGHTA, CDR2 FQGTGA. CDR3 region: CASSLRDRNTEAFF. The CDR3 nucleotides read TGTGCCAGCAGCTTAAGAGACAGGAACACTGAAGCTTTCTTT.

This clonotype was counted between two and nine times. The chain uses TRBV6-1 and TRBJ1-5; 11 nucleotides line up with TRBD1. CDR1 and CDR2 from the germline V gene are MNHNS and SASEGT. The V segment lost 6 bases and the J segment 4 bases; nucleotides outside the gene matches: 11. The length of the CDR3 is 17 residues. The CDR3 protein is CASRVQGQGVRNQPQHF. The DNA of the CDR3 is TGTGCCAGCAGGGTCCAGGGACAGGGGGTGAGGAATCAGCCCCAGCATTTT.

The chain's CDR3 is CSARATGTVGPPLHF. Written as DNA, the CDR3 is TGCAGTGCTAGAGCCACCGGGACAGTAGGGCCACCCCTCCACTTT. The chain employs TRBV20-1 and TRBJ1-6; TRBD1 agrees at 7 bases. Germline CDR1 reads DFQATT; CDR2 reads SNEGSKA (reference sequence). The J segment lost 11 bases and the V segment lost 1 base, leaving 11 bases of the junction unmatched. This CDR3 has 15 amino acids.